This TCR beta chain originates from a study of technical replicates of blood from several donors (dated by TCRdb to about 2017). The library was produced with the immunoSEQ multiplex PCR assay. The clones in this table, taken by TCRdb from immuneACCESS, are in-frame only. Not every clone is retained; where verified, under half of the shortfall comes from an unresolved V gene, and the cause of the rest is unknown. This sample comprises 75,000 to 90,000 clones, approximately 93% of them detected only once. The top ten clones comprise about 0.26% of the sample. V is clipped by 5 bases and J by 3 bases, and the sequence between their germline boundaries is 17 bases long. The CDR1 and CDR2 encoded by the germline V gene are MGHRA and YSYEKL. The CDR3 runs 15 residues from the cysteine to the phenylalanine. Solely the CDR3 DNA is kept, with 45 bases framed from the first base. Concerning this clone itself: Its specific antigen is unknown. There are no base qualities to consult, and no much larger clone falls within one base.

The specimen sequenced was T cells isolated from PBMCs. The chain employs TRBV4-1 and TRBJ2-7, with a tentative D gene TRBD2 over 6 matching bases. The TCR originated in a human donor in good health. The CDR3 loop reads CASSTQTGVSYEQYF. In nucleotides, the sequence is TGCGCCAGCAGCACCCAAACGGGGGTTAGCTACGAGCAGTACTTC.